The T cell receptor (beta chain) under discussion was sequenced for a study of cytomegalovirus exposure and HLA in healthy donors. Findings and limits, study-wide: Investigators reported fewer than 200 TCR beta chains as tied to cytomegalovirus.

The junction had 12 bases not matched to a gene; V was cut back by 6 bases and J by 5 bases. Per the germline V gene, CDR1 is KGHSH and CDR2 is LQKENI. CDR3 length equals 15 residues. On this clone itself: Its antigen is not known.

Researchers ran the PCR with 60 Vbeta and 13 Jbeta primers. Method: immunoSEQ multiplex PCR; TCRdb's copy keeps in-frame clones and lacks some. In the table there are more than 90,000 clones, around 76% of which are singletons. The source material was PBMCs. The TCR originated in a young man in good health and CMV-seronegative. The chain has TRBV18 and TRBJ1-1; the match to TRBD1 covers 7 bases. The CDR3 bases are TGTGCCAGCTCCCCAATACTGACAGGGATAACTGAAGCTTTCTTT. Translated: CASSPILTGITEAFF.